This entry concerns a single T cell receptor beta chain. Its target is not known. TCRdb reanalyzed the 5' RACE reads and collapses them to one entry per CDR3 protein, without DNA. The data include 350,000 to 500,000 distinct CDR3 sequences; the top ten clones carry roughly 2.2%. Germline CDR1 and CDR2: DFQATT and SNEGSKA (reference sequence). The CDR3 has 12 amino acids. The sample comes from a study of monozygotic twins with inflammatory bowel disease. Study observations and caveats: Diversity of TCRbeta measured by inverse Simpson was lower in IBD patients than in healthy co-twins.

V is TRBV20-1 and J is TRBJ2-1. Specimen: blood. The TCR sequence derives from a human donor with ulcerative colitis or Crohn's disease, or a healthy co-twin of an affected twin (not recorded which). CDR3 sequence: CSARTLAHEQFF.